This record covers a single TCR beta chain. This clonotype was seen a single time. The antigen this receptor binds is unknown. Within one base of it there is no much larger clone, and no base qualities were kept. Just one read gives weak support. This sample stems from a study of regulatory T cells in long-lasting Graves disease (dated by TCRdb to 2020 to 2023). Concerning the study at large: In the newly diagnosed Graves' disease group, patients had been taking antithyroid drugs for less than 3 months. The study took place in China and was registered as a clinical trial. Peripheral blood TCR sequencing and RNA sequencing compared persistent Graves' disease patients with newly diagnosed Graves' disease patients. A total of roughly 35 samples were covered by TCR sequencing, comprising around 13 persistent and around 20 newly diagnosed Graves' disease patients.

Study-wide conclusions, independent of this receptor: Preferential use of TRBV28, TRBJ1-2 and TRBJ2-5 was observed in persistent disease, whereas TRBV20-1 and TRBJ2-1 were favored in newly diagnosed disease. Sequencing and analysis were restricted to the TCR beta chain. Only peripheral blood was studied, because thyroid tissue, the primary lesion, was inaccessible. Compared with newly diagnosed patients, patients with persistent Graves' disease had lower TCR Shannon entropy and fewer highly expanded clones, which suggests clonal expansion. A larger number of public clonotypes was shared among persistent patients (fewer than 3,000) than among newly diagnosed patients (around 890). The authors acknowledged the small sample size as a limitation that may reduce accuracy.

According to the study, the label for this sample's time point signals: newly diagnosed GD, antithyroid drugs for less than 3 months. For both TCR sequencing and RNA sequencing, RNA was extracted from PBMCs using TRIzol. The diagnosis of Graves' disease followed American Thyroid Association guidelines. Patients were recruited from an endocrinology department in Xi'an, China. Each patient gave approximately 9.7 milliliters of peripheral blood, collected in an EDTA anticoagulant tube. Ficoll Paque Plus density gradient separation was used to isolate PBMCs, and no additional T cell sorting was done. An Agilent 2100 Bioanalyzer and agarose gel were used to assess RNA quality, and a NanoDrop 2000 was used to measure RNA concentration. The CDR3, cysteine through phenylalanine, is 18 amino acids long. Only CDR3 DNA remains: 54 bases, in frame from the first base. CDR1 MNHNS and CDR2 SASEGT were looked up in the germline V gene. V gives up 5 bases and J gives up 3 bases, and the segment between their germline ends measures 24 bases.

Library prep was done by multiplex PCR. Sequenced using an Illumina HiSeq 4000. To build TCR beta libraries, CDR3 regions were amplified by Arm-PCR using iRepertoire HTBI primers. Gel purification was performed on PCR products prior to sequencing. Turning to the authors' computational methods: A total of 62 TRBV and 14 TRBJ segments were identified across samples and were used for gene usage analysis of CDR3 amino acid clonotypes. COPE and FqMerger were used to merge the filtered high-quality paired reads into contigs. Contigs were aligned with BLAST to IMGT TRBV, TRBD and TRBJ reference genes, and CDR3 was defined per IMGT. Clonotypes above 0.1% frequency were classified as highly expanded clones. Repertoire diversity was measured by Shannon entropy, and V-J evenness by the Gini coefficient. A clonotype was considered public if more than one individual shared it. TCRdb took the public reads, trimmed them with fastp at Q25, ran MiXCR for clone calling and kept in-frame beta chains. Records with the same CDR3 protein are collapsed into one entry carrying the most frequent genes and DNA. The V and J calls were determined by TCRdb, not by the authors. This sample holds roughly 440,000 distinct CDR3 sequences; roughly 17% were observed only once. The ten largest clones represent 20% to 25% of the sample.

These data were also reused for a study on T cells in Graves' hyperthyroidism and ophthalmopathy. The second study also describes: A patient counted as having stable Graves' hyperthyroidism if no progression to ophthalmopathy occurred over 18 months of follow-up. Hyperthyroidism patients were newly diagnosed, had a disease duration of under 2 months, and were aged 18 to 65 years. Any patient with an uncontrolled infection, another autoimmune disease, pregnancy or lactation was excluded. Diagnoses were based on clinical symptoms, serum thyroxine and TRAb, thyroid ultrasound and orbital computed tomography. The first round of RT-PCR for the TCR CDR3 was performed with the HTBI primer set and the Qiagen OneStep RT-PCR kit. Blood samples also contained most of the expanded thyroid clonotypes (frequency above 0.001), which suggests that blood repertoires may reflect thyroid immune responses. A model built on a 13 V-J signature distinguished ophthalmopathy from stable hyperthyroidism, reaching about 88% sensitivity and 81% to 83% specificity in cross-validation and 80%/75% in testing. In validation, the model predicted progression to ophthalmopathy with roughly 66% sensitivity and approximately 78% specificity, a median of about 6.7 months before onset. A discovery cohort of roughly 100 patients, approximately 45 with Graves' ophthalmopathy and under 60 with stable Graves' hyperthyroidism, was used to find distinguishing TCR V-J signatures. An independent validation cohort of under 20 hyperthyroidism patients and about 16 patients who later progressed to ophthalmopathy tested prospective prediction of ophthalmopathy. The 85 to 100 discovery patients were randomly split 7:3 into training and test sets. Thyroid tissue and blood T-cell repertoires from more than five Graves' hyperthyroidism patients were also compared in the study. Following sampling, methimazole starting at 30 mg daily was given to hyperthyroidism patients, and high-dose intravenous methylprednisolone was given to ophthalmopathy patients. Libraries were constructed in a second round of multiplex PCR, after which size selection and purification were carried out. Libraries were sequenced paired-end with 100 bp reads on an Illumina HiSeq2000. SOAPnuke was used to process the raw data, with reads discarded if the reads contained adapters or uncalled bases, had a mean Phred below 15, or lacked an exact constant-primer or identifier match. High-quality paired reads were merged using COPE v1.2.5, and each unique nucleotide sequence was defined as a clonotype. MiTCR v1.1 was used to align the clonotypes against IMGT TRBV, TRBD and TRBJ reference segments. The analysis was restricted to V-J combinations with a frequency above 0.0001, which together covered around 99% of the repertoires. The TCS score was defined as the ratio of F50 (clonal expansion) to E x V (chaos), calculated using BLOSUM62-based TCRdist between CDR3 peptides within each V-J. Welch's t-statistics and random forest reduced roughly 530 V-J features to 10 to 15, which were used in a naive Bayes classifier (R e1071). No statistical method was used to fix the sample size in advance, and group allocation was not hidden from the investigators. The paper describes TCR Vbeta CDR3 sequencing of 120 to 150 peripheral blood samples, made up of some 40 ophthalmopathy patients, roughly 72 hyperthyroidism patients and about 17 progressor patients.

The sample was peripheral blood mononuclear cells (PBMCs), taken at new diagnosis, from a patient treated with antithyroid drugs. The V and J genes are TRBV6-1 and TRBJ2-3; TRBD2 might be the D gene, on 5 matching bases. The source of this sequence is a woman under 30 with Graves disease. Donor details come from another sample of the same person, matched by shared clones. The CDR3 region has the sequence CASSLQLGWESETDTQYF. The DNA reads TGTGCCAGCAGTCTCCAACTTGGGTGGGAGTCTGAGACAGATACGCAGTATTTT.